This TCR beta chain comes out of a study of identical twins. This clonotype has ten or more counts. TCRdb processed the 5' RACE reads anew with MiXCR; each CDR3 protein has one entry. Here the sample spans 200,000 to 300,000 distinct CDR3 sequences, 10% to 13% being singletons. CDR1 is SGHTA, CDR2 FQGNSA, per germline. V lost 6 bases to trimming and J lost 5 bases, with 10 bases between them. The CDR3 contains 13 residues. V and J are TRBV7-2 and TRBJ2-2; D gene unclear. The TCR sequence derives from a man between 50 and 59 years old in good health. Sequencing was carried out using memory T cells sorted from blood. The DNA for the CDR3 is TGTGCCAGCAGTCCGGTGGGTACCGGGGAGCTGTTTTTT. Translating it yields CASSPVGTGELFF.